This T cell receptor beta chain comes out of a study of blood T cell repertoires in COVID-19. Study at large: There were acute and convalescent COVID-19 samples, and they came from the United States, Italy and Spain. The cDNA or gDNA used as material had been derived from T cells, B-cell-depleted T cells, or PBMCs.

The CDR3 is made up of 14 amino acids. The V and J ends lost 1 base and 2 bases respectively, with 6 bases between them. CDR1 is SNHLY and CDR2 is FYNNEI in the germline V gene. The authors' processing: The assay estimated nucleated cells by amplifying reference gene primers. Repertoires were generated with immunoSEQ multiplex PCR, while TCRdb's copy carries only in-frame clones and drops some. For V, J and clone size, that table is used; D and trimming come from the DNA. This table holds around 75,000 clones, approximately 90% found once. This clonotype was obtained from a human donor in a cohort sampled during active COVID-19. The J gene is TRBJ1-3, the V gene TRBV2; tentative D call: TRBD1 (5 bases). Input material: peripheral blood. In DNA form, the CDR3 reads TGTGCCAGCAGTGAAGGGGGGGCTGGAAACACCATATATTTT. This sequence encodes CASSEGGAGNTIYF. The whole variable domain, filled in from reference TRBV2 and TRBJ1-3, reads EPEVTQTPSHQVTQMGQEVILRCVPISNHLYFYWYRQILGQKVEFLVSFYNNEISEKSEIFDDQFSVERPDGSNFTLKIRSTKLEDSAMYFCASSEGGAGNTIYFGEGSWLTVV.